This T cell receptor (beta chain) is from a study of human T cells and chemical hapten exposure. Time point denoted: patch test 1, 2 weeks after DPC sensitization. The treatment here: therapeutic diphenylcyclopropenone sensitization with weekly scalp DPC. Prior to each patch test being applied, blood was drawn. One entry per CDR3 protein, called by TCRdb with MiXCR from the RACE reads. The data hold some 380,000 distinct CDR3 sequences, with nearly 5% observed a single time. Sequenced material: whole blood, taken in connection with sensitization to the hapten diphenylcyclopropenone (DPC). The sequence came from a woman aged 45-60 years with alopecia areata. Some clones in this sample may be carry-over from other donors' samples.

The CDR3 loop reads CASSERGALSTEAFF. In nucleotides, the CDR3 is TGTGCCAGCAGTGAAAGGGGGGCGCTTTCGACTGAAGCTTTCTTT. The chain uses TRBV2 and TRBJ1-1; tentatively, D is TRBD1 (6 bases). There are 15 residues in the CDR3. The V end lost 2 bases, the J end lost 5 bases, and 15 bases lay between the germline ends. CDR1 SNHLY and CDR2 FYNNEI come from the germline V gene.